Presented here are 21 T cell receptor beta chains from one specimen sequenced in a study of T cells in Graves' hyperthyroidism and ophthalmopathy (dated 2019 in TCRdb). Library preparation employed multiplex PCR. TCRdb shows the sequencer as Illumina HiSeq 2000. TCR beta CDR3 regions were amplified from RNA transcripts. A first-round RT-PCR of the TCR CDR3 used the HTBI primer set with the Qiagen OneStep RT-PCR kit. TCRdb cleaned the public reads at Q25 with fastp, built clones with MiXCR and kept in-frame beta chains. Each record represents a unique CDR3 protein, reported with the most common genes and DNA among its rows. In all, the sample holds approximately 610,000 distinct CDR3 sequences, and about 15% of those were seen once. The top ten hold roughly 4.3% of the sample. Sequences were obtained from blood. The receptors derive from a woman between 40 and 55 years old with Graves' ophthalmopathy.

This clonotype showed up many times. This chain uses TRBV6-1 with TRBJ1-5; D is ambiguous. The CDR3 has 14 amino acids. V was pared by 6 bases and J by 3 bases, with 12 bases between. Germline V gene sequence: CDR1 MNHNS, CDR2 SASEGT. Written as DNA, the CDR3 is TGTGCCAGCAGGAGGGAATACCCCAATCAGCCCCAGCATTTT. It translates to CASRREYPNQPQHF.

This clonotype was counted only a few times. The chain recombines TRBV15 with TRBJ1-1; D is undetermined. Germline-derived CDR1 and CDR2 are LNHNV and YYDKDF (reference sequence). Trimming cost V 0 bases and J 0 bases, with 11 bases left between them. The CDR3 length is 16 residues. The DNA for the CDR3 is TGTGCCACCAGCAGAGATTTCTCTTGGGTGAACACTGAAGCTTTCTTT. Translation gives CATSRDFSWVNTEAFF.

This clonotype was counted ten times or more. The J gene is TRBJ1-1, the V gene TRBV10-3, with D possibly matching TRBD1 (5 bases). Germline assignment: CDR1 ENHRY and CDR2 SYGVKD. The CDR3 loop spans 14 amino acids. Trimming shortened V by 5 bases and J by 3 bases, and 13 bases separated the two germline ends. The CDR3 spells CAISQAGRDTEAFF. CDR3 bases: TGTGCCATCAGTCAAGCGGGGCGAGACACTGAAGCTTTCTTT.

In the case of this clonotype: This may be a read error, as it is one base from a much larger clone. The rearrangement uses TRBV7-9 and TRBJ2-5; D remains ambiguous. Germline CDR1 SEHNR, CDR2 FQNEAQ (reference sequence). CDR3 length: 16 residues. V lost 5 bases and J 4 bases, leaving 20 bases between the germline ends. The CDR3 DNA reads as TGTGCCAGCAGCCGCCCTTCGGCAGAATTGCGAGAGACCCAGTACTTC. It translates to CASSRPSAELRETQYF. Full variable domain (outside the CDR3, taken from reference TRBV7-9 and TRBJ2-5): DTGVSQNPRHKITKRGQNVTFRCDPISEHNRLYWYRQTLGQGPEFLTYFQNEAQLEKSRLLSDRFSAERPKGSFSTLEIQRTEQGDSAMYLCASSRPSAELRETQYFGPGTRLLVL.

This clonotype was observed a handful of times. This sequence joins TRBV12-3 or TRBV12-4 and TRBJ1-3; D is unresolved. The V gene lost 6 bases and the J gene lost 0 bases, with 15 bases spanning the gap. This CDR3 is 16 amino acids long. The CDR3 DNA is TGTGCCAGCAGCCTATCTAGGCCAGGCTCTGGAAACACCATATATTTT. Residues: CASSLSRPGSGNTIYF.

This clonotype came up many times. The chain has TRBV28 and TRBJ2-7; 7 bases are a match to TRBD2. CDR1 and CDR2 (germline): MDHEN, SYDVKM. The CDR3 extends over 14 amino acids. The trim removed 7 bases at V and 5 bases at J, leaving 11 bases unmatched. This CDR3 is CASTEGGGRDEQYF. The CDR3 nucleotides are TGTGCCAGCACCGAAGGCGGGGGTAGGGACGAGCAGTACTTC.

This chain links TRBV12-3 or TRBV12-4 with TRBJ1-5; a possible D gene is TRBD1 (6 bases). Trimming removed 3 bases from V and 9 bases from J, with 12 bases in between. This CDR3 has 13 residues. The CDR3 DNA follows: TGTGCCAGCAGTTTGAGGGGGTATCTGCCCCAGCATTTT. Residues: CASSLRGYLPQHF.

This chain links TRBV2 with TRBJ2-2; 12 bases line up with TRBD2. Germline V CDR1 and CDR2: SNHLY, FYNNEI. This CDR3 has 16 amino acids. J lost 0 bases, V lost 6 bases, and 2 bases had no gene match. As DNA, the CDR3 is TGTGCCAGCAGGGGGACTAGCGGGCCGAACACCGGGGAGCTGTTTTTT. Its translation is CASRGTSGPNTGELFF.

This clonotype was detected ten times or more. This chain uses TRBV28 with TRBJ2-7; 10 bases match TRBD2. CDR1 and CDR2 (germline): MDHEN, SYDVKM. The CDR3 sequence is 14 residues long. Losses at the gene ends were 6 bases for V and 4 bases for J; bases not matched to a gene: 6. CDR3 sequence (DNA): TGTGCCAGCAGAAGCGGGAGGGCATTGTACGAGCAGTACTTC. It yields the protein CASRSGRALYEQYF. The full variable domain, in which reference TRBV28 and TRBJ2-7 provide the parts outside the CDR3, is DVKVTQSSRYLVKRTGEKVFLECVQDMDHENMFWYRQDPGLGLRLIYFSYDVKMKEKGDIPEGYSVSREKKERFSLILESASTNQTSMYLCASRSGRALYEQYFGPGTRLTVT.

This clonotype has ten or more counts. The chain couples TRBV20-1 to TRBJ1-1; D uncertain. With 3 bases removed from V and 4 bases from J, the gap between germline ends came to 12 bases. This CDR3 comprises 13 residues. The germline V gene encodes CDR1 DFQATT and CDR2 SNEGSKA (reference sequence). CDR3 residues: CSARDDLSTEAFF. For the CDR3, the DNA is TGCAGTGCTAGGGACGATCTCTCCACTGAAGCTTTCTTT.

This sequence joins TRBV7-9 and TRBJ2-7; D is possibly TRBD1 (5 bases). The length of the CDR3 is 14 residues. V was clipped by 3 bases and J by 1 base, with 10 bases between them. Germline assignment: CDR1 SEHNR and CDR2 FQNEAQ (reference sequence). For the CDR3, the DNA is TGTGCCAGCAGCTTCAATACAGGTTCCTACGAGCAGTACTTC. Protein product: CASSFNTGSYEQYF.

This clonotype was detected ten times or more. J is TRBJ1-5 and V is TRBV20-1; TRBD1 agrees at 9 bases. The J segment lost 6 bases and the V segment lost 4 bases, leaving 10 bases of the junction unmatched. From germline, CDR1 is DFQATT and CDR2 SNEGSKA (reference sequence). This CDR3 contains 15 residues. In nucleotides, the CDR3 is TGCAGTGCTACCAGAACAGGGGGCCTCGGTCAGCCCCAGCATTTT. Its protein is CSATRTGGLGQPQHF.

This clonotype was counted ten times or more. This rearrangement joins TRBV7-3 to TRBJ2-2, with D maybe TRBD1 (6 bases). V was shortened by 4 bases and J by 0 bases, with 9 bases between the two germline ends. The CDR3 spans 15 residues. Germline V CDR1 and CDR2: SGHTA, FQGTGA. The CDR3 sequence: CASSSQGTNTGELFF. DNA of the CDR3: TGTGCCAGCAGCTCACAGGGCACGAACACCGGGGAGCTGTTTTTT.

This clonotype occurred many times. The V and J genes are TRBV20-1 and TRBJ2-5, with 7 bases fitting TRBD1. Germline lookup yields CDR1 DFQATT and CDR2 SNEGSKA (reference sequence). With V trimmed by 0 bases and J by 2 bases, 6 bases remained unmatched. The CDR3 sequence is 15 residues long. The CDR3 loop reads CSARDPTGRQETQYF. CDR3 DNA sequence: TGCAGTGCTAGAGACCCGACAGGGCGACAAGAGACCCAGTACTTC.

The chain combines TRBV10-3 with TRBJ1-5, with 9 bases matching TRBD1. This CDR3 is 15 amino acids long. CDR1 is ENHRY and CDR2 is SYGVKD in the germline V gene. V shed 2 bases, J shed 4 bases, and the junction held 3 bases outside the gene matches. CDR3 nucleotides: TGTGCCATCAGTGAGGGGACAGGGATAAATCAGCCCCAGCATTTT. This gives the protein CAISEGTGINQPQHF.

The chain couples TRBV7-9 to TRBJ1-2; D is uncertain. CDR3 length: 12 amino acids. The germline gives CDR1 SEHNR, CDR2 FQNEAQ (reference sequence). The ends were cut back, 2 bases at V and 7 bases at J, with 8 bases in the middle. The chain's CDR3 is CASSLSAPGYTF. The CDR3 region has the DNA TGTGCCAGCAGCTTATCCGCCCCTGGCTACACCTTC.

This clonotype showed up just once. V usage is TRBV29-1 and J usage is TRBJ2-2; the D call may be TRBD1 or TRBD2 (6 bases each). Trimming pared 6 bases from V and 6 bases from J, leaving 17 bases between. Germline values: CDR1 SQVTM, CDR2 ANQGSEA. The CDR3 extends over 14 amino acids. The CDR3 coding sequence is TGCAGCGTCGCGGGACAAGGTGGCGCCGGGGAGCTGTTTTTT. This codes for CSVAGQGGAGELFF.

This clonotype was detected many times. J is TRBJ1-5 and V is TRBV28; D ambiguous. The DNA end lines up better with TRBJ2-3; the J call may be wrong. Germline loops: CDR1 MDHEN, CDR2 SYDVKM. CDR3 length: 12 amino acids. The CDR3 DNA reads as TGTGCCAGCAGTTCTTGGTCTCAGCCCCAGTATTTT. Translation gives CASSSWSQPQYF.

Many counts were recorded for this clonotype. The DNA for the CDR3 is TGTGCCAGCTCGCAACGACAGGTGAACACTGAAGCTTTCTTT. Amino acids: CASSQRQVNTEAFF. This chain uses TRBV18 with TRBJ1-1, with TRBD1 as a possible D gene (6 bases). Trimming removed 6 bases at V and 0 bases at J, with 11 bases between. Germline CDR1 is KGHSH and CDR2 is LQKENI. The CDR3 spans 14 residues.

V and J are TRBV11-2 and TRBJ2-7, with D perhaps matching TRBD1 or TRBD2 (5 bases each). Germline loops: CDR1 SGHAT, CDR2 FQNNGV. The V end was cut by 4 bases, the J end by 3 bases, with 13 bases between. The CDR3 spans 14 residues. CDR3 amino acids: CASSSTGQIYEQYF. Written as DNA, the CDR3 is TGTGCCAGCAGCTCAACGGGGCAGATCTACGAGCAGTACTTC.

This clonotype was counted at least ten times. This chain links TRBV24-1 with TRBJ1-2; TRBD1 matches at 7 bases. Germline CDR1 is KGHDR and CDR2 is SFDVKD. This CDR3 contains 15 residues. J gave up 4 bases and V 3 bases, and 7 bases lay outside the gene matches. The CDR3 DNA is TGTGCCACCAGTGATCCTGGGACAGAGTTCTATGGCTACACCTTC. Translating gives CATSDPGTEFYGYTF.